This T cell receptor (beta chain) was obtained from a study of cytomegalovirus exposure and HLA in healthy donors. In the PCR, 60 Vbeta and 13 Jbeta primers were used. Measured with immunoSEQ multiplex PCR; TCRdb has only the in-frame clones, and not every one. The data hold approximately 76,000 clones, with roughly two thirds observed a single time. The V end lost 0 bases, the J end lost 3 bases, and 6 bases lay between the germline ends. The CDR3 is made up of 13 amino acids. The germline V gene has CDR1 SGHRS and CDR2 YFSETQ. Sequencing was carried out using PBMCs. The V gene is TRBV5-1, the J gene TRBJ1-1, with D unresolved. This sequence was found in a woman aged 40 to 50 in good health and CMV-seropositive. CDR3 in DNA: TGCGCCAGCAGCTTGGGACACTACACTGAAGCTTTCTTT. Encoded protein: CASSLGHYTEAFF.